The 17 T cell receptor beta chains in this list originate from one sample, sequenced in a study of neurological immune-mediated disorders. TCRdb analysed the 5' RACE reads with MiXCR anew, one entry per CDR3 protein. The data hold tens of thousands of distinct CDR3 sequences, with approximately 7.2% observed a single time. The sequencing sample was made of CD4+ T cells from blood. These receptors were taken from a man aged 45-65 years in good health.

This clonotype showed up many times. The V gene is TRBV28, the J gene TRBJ2-7, with D perhaps TRBD2 (5 bases). CDR1 is MDHEN, CDR2 SYDVKM, per germline. This CDR3 is 16 amino acids long. Trimming took 8 bases from V and 4 from J, leaving 24 bases between them. The CDR3 here is CASRASGRSRLYEQYF. CDR3 sequence (DNA): TGTGCCAGCCGGGCGAGCGGAAGGTCTCGCCTATACGAGCAGTACTTC.

In its sample, this clonotype was seen many times. V and J are TRBV5-1 and TRBJ2-6; D perhaps matches TRBD2 (6 bases). The CDR3 loop spans 16 amino acids. Trimming removed 4 bases at V and 0 bases at J, with 11 bases between. Germline CDR1 and CDR2: SGHRS and YFSETQ. The CDR3 here is CASSPGVISGANVLTF. The CDR3 coding sequence is TGCGCCAGCAGCCCGGGGGTAATCTCTGGGGCCAACGTCCTGACTTTC.

This clonotype came up many times. This sequence joins TRBV28 and TRBJ1-5; 7 nucleotides line up with TRBD1. V lost 5 bases and J lost 1; bases outside the gene matches: 5. The CDR3 totals 15 residues. Germline-derived CDR1 and CDR2 are MDHEN and SYDVKM. The CDR3 is CASSPGQTSNQPQHF. The CDR3 DNA reads as TGTGCCAGCAGTCCGGGACAGACGAGCAATCAGCCCCAGCATTTT.

This clonotype came up many times. The rearrangement uses TRBV20-1 and TRBJ2-5; 7 bases match TRBD1. The CDR3 is 12 residues long. Looked up from germline, CDR1 is DFQATT and CDR2 is SNEGSKA (reference sequence). Germline trimming cut 3 bases from V and 2 bases from J; bases unmatched to any gene: 0. As DNA, the CDR3 is TGCAGTGCTAGCAGGGGGCAAGAGACCCAGTACTTC. Protein: CSASRGQETQYF.

This clonotype was found many times. The chain links TRBV5-5 to TRBJ2-2, with TRBD1 matching over 10 bases. Germline CDR1 reads SGHKS; CDR2 reads YYEKEE (reference sequence). The CDR3 covers 15 residues. V dropped 5 bases and J dropped 5; count of bases not matched to a gene: 6. The CDR3 DNA reads as TGTGCCAGCAGAGATCCGGGACAGGGGACCGGGGAGCTGTTTTTT. It encodes CASRDPGQGTGELFF.

This clonotype was seen ten or more times. This rearrangement joins TRBV5-1 to TRBJ2-5; TRBD2 might be the D (5 bases). Trimming cost V 0 bases and J 1 base, with 16 bases left between them. Germline CDR1 SGHRS, CDR2 YFSETQ. This CDR3 is built from 17 residues. The CDR3, as DNA: TGCGCCAGCAGCTTGGATCCTAGCAGTTACCTCCAAGAGACCCAGTACTTC. Residues: CASSLDPSSYLQETQYF. The full variable domain, completed using reference TRBV5-1 and TRBJ2-5, is KAGVTQTPRYLIKTRGQQVTLSCSPISGHRSVSWYQQTPGQGLQFLFEYFSETQRNKGNFPGRFSGRQFSNSRSEMNVSTLELGDSALYLCASSLDPSSYLQETQYFGPGTRLLVL.

Concerning this clonotype: Sequence at one end of the junction differs from germline and may be a read error. V gene TRBV4-2 combines with J gene TRBJ2-7; no reliable D call. CDR1 and CDR2 (germline): LGHNA, YNFKEQ. This CDR3 region has 13 residues. DNA of the CDR3: TGTGCCAGCAGCTCCGGTTCAGCCTACAAGCAGTACTTC. This translates into CASSSGSAYKQYF.

This clonotype was observed many times. This chain links TRBV18 with TRBJ2-2, with D unclear. With 3 bases removed from V and 7 bases from J, the gap between germline ends came to 15 bases. The CDR3 length is 15 residues. Germline V lookup: CDR1 KGHSH, CDR2 LQKENI. CDR3 amino acids: CASSPGRQGGGELFF. CDR3 DNA: TGTGCCAGCTCACCTGGACGACAAGGCGGCGGGGAGCTGTTTTTT.

This clonotype was seen repeatedly, ten times or more. A much bigger clone sits one base away, suggesting this may be a read error. The chain joins TRBV29-1 to TRBJ1-1; D call uncertain. The V end was cut by 6 bases, the J end by 2 bases, with 4 bases between. Germline-derived CDR1 and CDR2 are SQVTM and ANQGSEA. The CDR3 runs 10 residues. The CDR3 sequence is CSVTNTEAFF. CDR3 nucleotide sequence: TGCAGCGTGACAAACACTGAAGCTTTCTTT.

The sample holds many counts of this clonotype. V usage is TRBV4-1 and J usage is TRBJ2-2; TRBD1 might be the D (5 bases). Germline assignment: CDR1 MGHRA and CDR2 YSYEKL. Trimming left V 1 base short and J 3 bases short, with 18 bases between. The CDR3 has 18 amino acids. The CDR3 region has the DNA TGCGCCAGCAGCCAAGCAGGGCCCCAATACCAATACACCGGGGAGCTGTTTTTT. It translates to CASSQAGPQYQYTGELFF.

This clonotype was seen many times. The genes are TRBV18 and TRBJ2-6; D is uncertain. V was cut by 6 bases and J by 4 bases, with 10 bases left in between. Germline CDR1 KGHSH, CDR2 LQKENI. The CDR3 is 14 residues long. This CDR3 reads CASSHSTGANVLTF. DNA of the CDR3: TGTGCCAGCTCCCACTCCACGGGGGCCAACGTCCTGACTTTC.

Remarks on this clonotype: One end of the junction varies from germline; a read error may be responsible. CDR3 coding DNA: TGTGCCAGTAGTGAAGTAGCGGGACCTTCCTACGAGCAGTACTTC. Encoded protein: CASSEVAGPSYEQYF. V gene TRBV2 combines with J gene TRBJ2-7; TRBD2 aligns across 8 bases. CDR3 size: 15 residues. Germline loops: CDR1 SNHLY, CDR2 FYNNEI.

This clonotype came up many times. The genes are TRBV28 and TRBJ2-7; D not resolved. Germline V lookup: CDR1 MDHEN, CDR2 SYDVKM. This CDR3 spans 13 amino acids. Trimming removed 6 bases at V and 5 bases at J, with 14 bases between. Here the CDR3 reads CASSLGGGHEQYF. CDR3 DNA: TGTGCCAGCAGCTTAGGCGGTGGGCACGAGCAGTACTTC. Full variable domain (rest looked up from reference TRBV28 and TRBJ2-7): DVKVTQSSRYLVKRTGEKVFLECVQDMDHENMFWYRQDPGLGLRLIYFSYDVKMKEKGDIPEGYSVSREKKERFSLILESASTNQTSMYLCASSLGGGHEQYFGPGTRLTVT.

This clonotype was observed at least ten times. The chain couples TRBV20-1 to TRBJ1-1; D ambiguous. Deletions cut 1 base from V and 1 base from J, with 10 bases between. This CDR3 comprises 14 residues. Germline-derived CDR1 and CDR2 are DFQATT and SNEGSKA (reference sequence). CDR3 amino acids: CSARVAGPNTEAFF. In DNA form, the CDR3 reads TGCAGTGCTAGAGTGGCAGGCCCGAACACTGAAGCTTTCTTT.

This clonotype was recorded many times. This chain connects TRBV20-1 to TRBJ2-3, with D perhaps matching TRBD2 (6 bases). CDR3 length: 13 residues. The germline V gene encodes CDR1 DFQATT and CDR2 SNEGSKA (reference sequence). V gave up 5 bases and J gave up 2 bases, with 11 bases separating them. CDR3 DNA sequence: TGCAGTGCTGCCGGGACTTCCACAGATACGCAGTATTTT. Translation: CSAAGTSTDTQYF.

This clonotype was seen at least ten times. The chain links TRBV6-2 or TRBV6-3 to TRBJ2-7; D uncertain. The V gene's germline CDR1 is MNHEY and CDR2 SVGEGT. Trimming took 2 bases from V and 2 from J, leaving 7 bases between them. The CDR3 has 13 amino acids. The CDR3 sequence is CASSYTVTYEQYF. The CDR3 DNA follows: TGTGCCAGCAGTTACACGGTTACCTACGAGCAGTACTTC.

This clonotype was counted many times. The chain combines TRBV7-9 with TRBJ2-3; TRBD1 or TRBD2 may be the D gene (5 bases each). In germline, CDR1 is SEHNR, CDR2 FQNEAQ (reference sequence). Trimming took 5 bases from V and 5 from J, leaving 8 bases between them. The CDR3 loop spans 12 amino acids. The CDR3: CASSGAGDTQYF. The CDR3 nucleotides are TGTGCCAGCAGCGGGGCGGGAGATACGCAGTATTTT.